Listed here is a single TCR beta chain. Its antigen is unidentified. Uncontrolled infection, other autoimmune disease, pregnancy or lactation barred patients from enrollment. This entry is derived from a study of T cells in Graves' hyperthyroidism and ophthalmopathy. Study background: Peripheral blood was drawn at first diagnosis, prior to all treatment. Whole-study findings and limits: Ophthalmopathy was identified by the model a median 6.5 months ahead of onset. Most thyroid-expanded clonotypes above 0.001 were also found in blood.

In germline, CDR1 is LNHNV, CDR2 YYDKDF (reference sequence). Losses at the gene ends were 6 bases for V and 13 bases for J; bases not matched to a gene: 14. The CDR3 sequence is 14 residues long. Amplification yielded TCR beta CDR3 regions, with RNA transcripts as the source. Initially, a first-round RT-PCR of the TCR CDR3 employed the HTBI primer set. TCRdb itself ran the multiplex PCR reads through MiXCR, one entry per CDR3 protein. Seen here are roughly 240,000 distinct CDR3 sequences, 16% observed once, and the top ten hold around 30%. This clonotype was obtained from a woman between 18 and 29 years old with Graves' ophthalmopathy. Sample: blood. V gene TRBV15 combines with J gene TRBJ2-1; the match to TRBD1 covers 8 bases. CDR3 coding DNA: TGTGCCACCAGTCCCCGCCACAGGGGGACTTATCAGTTCTTC. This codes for CATSPRHRGTYQFF.